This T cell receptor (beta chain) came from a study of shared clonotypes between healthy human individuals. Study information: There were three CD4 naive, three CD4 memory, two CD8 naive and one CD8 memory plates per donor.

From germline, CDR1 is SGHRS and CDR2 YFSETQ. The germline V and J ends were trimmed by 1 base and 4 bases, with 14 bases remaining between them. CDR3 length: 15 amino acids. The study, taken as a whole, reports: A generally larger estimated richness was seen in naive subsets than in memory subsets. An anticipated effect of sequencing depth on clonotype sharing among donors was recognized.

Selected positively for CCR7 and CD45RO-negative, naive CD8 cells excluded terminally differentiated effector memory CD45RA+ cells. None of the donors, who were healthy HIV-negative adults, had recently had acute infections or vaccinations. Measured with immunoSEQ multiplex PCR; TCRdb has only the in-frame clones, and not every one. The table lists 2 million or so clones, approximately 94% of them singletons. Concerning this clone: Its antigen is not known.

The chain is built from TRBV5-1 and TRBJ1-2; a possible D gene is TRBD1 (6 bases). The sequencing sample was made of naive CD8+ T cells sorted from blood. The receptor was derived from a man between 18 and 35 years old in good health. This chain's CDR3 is CASSLHRTEFYGYTF. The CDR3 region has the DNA TGCGCCAGCAGCTTGCATCGGACAGAATTCTATGGCTACACCTTC. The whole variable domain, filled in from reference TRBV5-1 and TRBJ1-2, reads KAGVTQTPRYLIKTRGQQVTLSCSPISGHRSVSWYQQTPGQGLQFLFEYFSETQRNKGNFPGRFSGRQFSNSRSEMNVSTLELGDSALYLCASSLHRTEFYGYTFGSGTRLTVV.